The 24 T cell receptor beta chains reported below all come from one sample, sequenced in a study of human T cells and chemical hapten exposure. TCRdb recomputed calls from the 5' RACE reads with MiXCR, one row per CDR3 protein. The sample consists of 80,000 or so distinct CDR3 sequences, about 16% of them appearing once. Sequencing started from total RNA isolated from unfractionated whole blood. These receptors were collected from a female donor in good health.

This clonotype was counted only a few times. This sequence joins TRBV18 and TRBJ1-1, with 9 bases identical to TRBD1. CDR1 is KGHSH and CDR2 is LQKENI in the germline V gene. This CDR3 has 14 residues. V dropped 2 bases and J dropped 11; count of bases not matched to a gene: 9. The DNA of the CDR3 is TGTGCCAGCTCACCAATGGGACAGGGTGAATTGGCTTTCTTT. Protein: CASSPMGQGELAFF.

The rearrangement joins TRBV7-2 to TRBJ1-2; no definite D call. V lost 0 bases and J lost 2, with 7 bases in between. In germline, CDR1 is SGHTA, CDR2 FQGNSA. CDR3 length: 14 amino acids. As DNA, the CDR3 is TGTGCCAGCAGCTTAGCCCGAGACAACTATGGCTACACCTTC. Its protein product is CASSLARDNYGYTF.

The chain is built from TRBV12-3 or TRBV12-4 and TRBJ2-2; a weak D match, TRBD2 (6 bases). Trimming shortened V by 6 bases and J by 0 bases, and 11 bases separated the two germline ends. The length of the CDR3 is 15 residues. The CDR3 region is CASRLWGANTGELFF. The DNA for the CDR3 is TGTGCCAGCAGACTTTGGGGGGCGAACACCGGGGAGCTGTTTTTT.

The rearrangement joins TRBV12-5 to TRBJ2-7; D uncertain. The germline V gene encodes CDR1 LGHNT and CDR2 FRNRAP. The CDR3 consists of 13 residues. V was trimmed by 1 base and J by 0 bases, leaving 4 bases between them. The CDR3 here is CASGLDTSYEQYF. The CDR3 region has the DNA TGTGCTAGTGGTTTGGACACCTCCTACGAGCAGTACTTC.

Ten or more counts support this clonotype. This sequence joins TRBV5-6 and TRBJ2-4, with 12 bases lining up with TRBD1. The CDR3 covers 15 residues. The germline CDR1 and CDR2 sequences are SGHDT and YYEEEE. With V trimmed by 3 bases and J by 7 bases, 5 bases remained unmatched. This CDR3 reads CASSWGQGAGNIQYF. In nucleotides, the CDR3 is TGTGCCAGCAGCTGGGGACAGGGGGCAGGGAACATTCAGTACTTC.

This clonotype came up a few times. The V gene is TRBV2, the J gene TRBJ2-5, with D maybe TRBD1 (6 bases). V lost 11 bases, J lost 5 bases, and 21 bases lay in between. This CDR3 contains 14 residues. The germline V gene has CDR1 SNHLY and CDR2 FYNNEI. The CDR3 DNA reads TGTGCCGGAGCCGGACAGAACCAGGCGGAGACCCAGTACTTC. It codes for CAGAGQNQAETQYF.

This clonotype was recorded a few times. The chain couples TRBV6-1 to TRBJ1-2; 8 positions agree with TRBD1. The CDR3 consists of 13 residues. The trim removed 6 bases at V and 6 bases at J, leaving 6 bases unmatched. Looked up from germline, CDR1 is MNHNS and CDR2 is SASEGT. CDR3 amino acids: CASSVGTGDGYTF. In nucleotides, the CDR3 is TGTGCCAGCAGCGTCGGGACAGGAGATGGCTACACCTTC.

This clonotype was seen a handful of times. Here the CDR3 reads CASSVLGDSNQPQHF. In DNA form, the CDR3 reads TGTGCCAGCAGCGTCCTAGGGGATAGCAATCAGCCCCAGCATTTT. The rearrangement links TRBV6-1 to TRBJ1-5; weak D call: TRBD1 (5 bases). Germline V gene lookup returns CDR1 MNHNS and CDR2 SASEGT. Trimming took off 6 bases at V and 0 bases at J, with 12 bases between the two ends. The CDR3 runs 15 residues.

The rearrangement links TRBV7-2 to TRBJ1-1, with 7 nucleotides matching TRBD1. This CDR3 region has 15 residues. J was trimmed by 1 base and V by 4 bases; bases with no gene match: 6. Germline V lookup: CDR1 SGHTA, CDR2 FQGNSA. The CDR3, as DNA: TGTGCCAGCAGCTCCCCACGGACAGGGAACACTGAAGCTTTCTTT. Its protein is CASSSPRTGNTEAFF.

In its sample, this clonotype was seen a few times. The chain recombines TRBV5-1 with TRBJ2-3; D might be TRBD1 or TRBD2, each matching 5 bases. This CDR3 spans 15 amino acids. Germline lookup yields CDR1 SGHRS and CDR2 YFSETQ. V gave up 2 bases and J gave up 2 bases, with 12 bases separating them. In DNA, the CDR3 is TGCGCCAGCAGCTTTCCCACCGGGACCACAGATACGCAGTATTTT. It translates to CASSFPTGTTDTQYF. Complete variable domain (other parts from reference TRBV5-1 and TRBJ2-3): KAGVTQTPRYLIKTRGQQVTLSCSPISGHRSVSWYQQTPGQGLQFLFEYFSETQRNKGNFPGRFSGRQFSNSRSEMNVSTLELGDSALYLCASSFPTGTTDTQYFGPGTRLTVL.

This clonotype was counted a few times. This rearrangement joins TRBV7-6 to TRBJ1-1; no clear D. The CDR3 runs 13 residues. CDR1 is SGHVS and CDR2 is FNYEAQ in the germline V gene. Trimming cost V 1 base and J 1 base, with 4 bases left between them. The CDR3 spells CASSLEQNTEAFF. The CDR3 bases are TGTGCCAGCAGCTTAGAACAGAACACTGAAGCTTTCTTT.

The chain is built from TRBV24-1 and TRBJ1-5, with D tentatively TRBD1 (5 bases). The ends were cut back, 5 bases at V and 1 base at J, with 8 bases in the middle. This CDR3 region has 14 residues. CDR1 KGHDR and CDR2 SFDVKD come from the germline V gene. CDR3 residues: CATSAGSSNQPQHF. The CDR3 nucleotides are TGTGCCACCAGTGCAGGGTCGAGCAATCAGCCCCAGCATTTT.

The J gene is TRBJ1-5, the V gene TRBV28, with D maybe TRBD1 (5 bases). Looked up from germline, CDR1 is MDHEN and CDR2 is SYDVKM. The V gene lost 2 bases and the J gene lost 7 bases, with 9 bases spanning the gap. The CDR3 has 13 amino acids. This CDR3 reads CASSLEGQQPQHF. DNA of the CDR3: TGTGCCAGCAGTTTAGAGGGGCAGCAGCCCCAGCATTTT.

V is TRBV27 and J is TRBJ1-5; D is uncertain. Germline lookup yields CDR1 MNHEY and CDR2 SMNVEV (reference sequence). With 0 bases removed from V and 7 bases from J, the gap between germline ends came to 10 bases. This CDR3 is 14 amino acids long. The CDR3, as DNA: TGTGCCAGCAGTTTATCCACGACTCGACAGCCCCAGCATTTT. Residues: CASSLSTTRQPQHF.

CDR3 sequence: CASSQSGFPYEQYF. CDR3 sequence (DNA): TGTGCCAGCAGCCAGAGCGGTTTTCCCTACGAGCAGTACTTC. The V gene is TRBV3-1, the J gene TRBJ2-7; tentative D call: TRBD2 (5 bases). V was pared by 3 bases and J by 2 bases, with 11 bases between. This CDR3 spans 14 amino acids. Per germline, CDR1 LGHDT and CDR2 YNNKEL (reference sequence).

The V call is TRBV5-1, the J call TRBJ2-5; 8 bases line up with TRBD2. The CDR3 is 17 residues long. The trim removed 4 bases at V and 3 bases at J, leaving 14 bases unmatched. Germline V gene lookup returns CDR1 SGHRS and CDR2 YFSETQ. CDR3 amino acids: CASSPAEFTGGKETQYF. In DNA form, the CDR3 reads TGCGCCAGCAGCCCGGCGGAGTTTACGGGAGGGAAAGAGACCCAGTACTTC.

This clonotype was detected only a few times. V is TRBV3-1 and J is TRBJ2-7; tentative D call: TRBD1 (6 bases). The CDR3 is 15 residues long. V lost 3 bases and J lost 2, with 14 bases in between. Germline-derived CDR1 and CDR2 are LGHDT and YNNKEL (reference sequence). CDR3 sequence reads: CASSHFDRPTYEQYF. DNA of the CDR3: TGTGCCAGCAGCCACTTCGACAGGCCGACCTACGAGCAGTACTTC.

CDR3 nucleotides: TGCAGTGCCCGTTCCCAGGGGGTCAACATTCAGTACTTC. Translation: CSARSQGVNIQYF. This sequence joins TRBV20-1 and TRBJ2-4; the match to TRBD1 covers 7 bases. The CDR3 spans 13 residues. Trimming at V came to 6 bases and at J to 7 bases, leaving 9 bases not matched to a gene. Germline values: CDR1 DFQATT, CDR2 SNEGSKA (reference sequence).

The V gene is TRBV2, the J gene TRBJ1-3; D gene uncertain. The germline CDR1 and CDR2 sequences are SNHLY and FYNNEI. The CDR3 loop spans 12 amino acids. Trimming stripped 6 bases from V and 8 bases from J, with 11 bases between. Here the CDR3 reads CASSRSGDTIYF. DNA for the CDR3: TGTGCCAGCAGCAGATCCGGAGACACCATATATTTT.

The chain links TRBV6-5 to TRBJ2-3, with 7 bases that match TRBD2. Germline V gives CDR1 MNHEY, CDR2 SVGAGI. With V trimmed by 2 bases and J by 2 bases, 10 bases remained unmatched. The CDR3 is made up of 17 amino acids. The CDR3 sequence is CASSYRPSAGNTDTQYF. In DNA form, the CDR3 reads TGTGCCAGCAGTTACAGGCCATCAGCGGGAAACACAGATACGCAGTATTTT.

The chain couples TRBV27 to TRBJ1-1, with D uncertain. Per the germline V gene, CDR1 is MNHEY and CDR2 is SMNVEV (reference sequence). The CDR3 is 14 amino acids. Trimming pared 6 bases from V and 1 base from J, leaving 12 bases between. CDR3 in amino acids: CASRNVPRNTEAFF. The CDR3 DNA sequence: TGTGCCAGCAGGAATGTTCCCAGGAACACTGAAGCTTTCTTT.

This clonotype showed up just once. This sequence joins TRBV20-1 and TRBJ1-5, with 7 bases matching TRBD1. Unmatched junction bases numbered 5, after V lost 0 bases and J lost 6 bases. Germline V gene lookup returns CDR1 DFQATT and CDR2 SNEGSKA (reference sequence). The CDR3 loop spans 14 amino acids. CDR3 amino acids: CSARDQQGLQPQHF. Written as DNA, the CDR3 is TGCAGTGCTAGAGATCAACAGGGGCTTCAGCCCCAGCATTTT.

This clonotype came up a few times. V gene TRBV4-3 combines with J gene TRBJ1-1; TRBD1 agrees at 7 bases. CDR1 LGHNA and CDR2 YSLEER come from the germline V gene. This CDR3 has 14 amino acids. Losses at the gene ends were 4 bases for V and 1 base for J; bases not matched to a gene: 3. This chain's CDR3 is CASSPWTGNTEAFF. CDR3 sequence (DNA): TGCGCCAGCAGCCCGTGGACAGGGAACACTGAAGCTTTCTTT.

The chain joins TRBV29-1 to TRBJ1-3, with no clear D. V lost 0 bases, J lost 0 bases, and 6 bases lay in between. The CDR3 contains 14 residues. Germline V gene data show CDR1 as SQVTM and CDR2 as ANQGSEA. The CDR3 is CSVEDRRSGNTIYF. DNA for the CDR3: TGCAGCGTTGAAGATCGCCGCTCTGGAAACACCATATATTTT. The whole variable domain, remainder taken from reference TRBV29-1 and TRBJ1-3, is SAVISQKPSRDICQRGTSLTIQCQVDSQVTMMFWYRQQPGQSLTLIATANQGSEATYESGFVIDKFPISRPNLTFSTLTVSNMSPEDSSIYLCSVEDRRSGNTIYFGEGSWLTVV.